The source of this T cell receptor beta chain is a study of blood T cell repertoires in COVID-19. About the study: Sites in the United States, Italy and Spain provided acute and convalescent COVID-19 samples. Sample material is recorded as cDNA or gDNA derived from T cells, B-cell-depleted T cells, or PBMCs.

Per the germline V gene, CDR1 is LGHDT and CDR2 is YNNKEL (reference sequence). This CDR3 is built from 15 residues. J gave up 5 bases and V 4 bases, and 7 bases lay outside the gene matches. Authors' analysis steps: Nucleated cell counts were estimated from reference gene primer amplification. The method was immunoSEQ multiplex PCR; TCRdb's version includes in-frame clones alone and lacks a portion of them. For V, J and clone size, that table is used; D and trimming come from the DNA. Of some 200,000 clones in the sample, around 87% were seen once. The rearrangement joins TRBV3-1 (or the pseudogene TRBV3-2) to TRBJ1-2; TRBD1 aligns across 10 bases. This clonotype originated in a man aged 35 to 55 with active or convalescent COVID-19. Sequencing was done on a sample of peripheral blood. CDR3 residues: CASSPGTGVGYGYTF. CDR3 DNA sequence: TGTGCCAGCAGCCCCGGGACAGGGGTGGGGTATGGCTACACCTTC.